Listed below are T cell receptor beta chains from one sample, sequenced in a study of OX40 agonist ivuxolimab in advanced cancers. Method: immunoSEQ multiplex PCR; TCRdb's copy keeps in-frame clones and lacks some. The sample holds 65,000 to 80,000 clones, 91% seen once. The specimen comprised CD4+ or CD8+ T cells sorted from blood, sampled in a trial of the OX40 agonist ivuxolimab. The receptors originated from an adult with an advanced solid tumor such as melanoma, head and neck, liver or kidney cancer. The CDR3 runs from the conserved cysteine through the conserved F or W. Each record gives: V gene, clone size, J gene, CDR3 protein. Only some rows state a clone size, as once, few, many or a class for expanded clones.

TRBV6-5,.,TRBJ1-1,CATSRGPGAFF
TRBV19,.,TRBJ2-1,CASRPSGGLAFPNEQFF
TRBV5-1,.,TRBJ1-3,CASSTDLSSGNTIYF
TRBV10-1,.,TRBJ1-1,CASSDPNTEAFF
TRBV28,.,TRBJ2-1,CASKPPLISSYNEQFF
TRBV5-4,.,TRBJ1-2,CASSLAKQPYGYTF
TRBV10-1,.,TRBJ2-7,CASSEDFYEQYF
TRBV29-1,.,TRBJ1-5,CSVAQGGARGPQHF
TRBV19,.,TRBJ2-1,CASSTQGHSSYNEQFF
TRBV7-6,.,TRBJ2-5,CASSLVPGALAKRGGETQYF
TRBV29-1,once,TRBJ2-4,CSVVVLDFAKNIQYF
TRBV21-1,.,TRBJ2-3,CASSKGTGTSGYTDTQYF
TRBV10-3,.,TRBJ2-3,CAISQLGFYTDTQYF
TRBV30,.,TRBJ2-7,CAWGQGRGYEQYF
TRBV4-1,.,TRBJ2-7,CASSQVLAGSGEQYF
TRBV5-1,.,TRBJ1-2,CASSLDPTGYYGYTF
TRBV28,.,TRBJ2-2,CASSIRVTGELFF
TRBV18,.,TRBJ1-5,CASSPPTAGVGDQPQHF
TRBV6-1,.,TRBJ2-3,CASSRAGKSTDTQYF
TRBV7-3,.,TRBJ2-1,CASSLFVGDEQFF
TRBV19,.,TRBJ1-2,CASSISRGVDYGYTF
TRBV27,.,TRBJ2-7,CASFVSGGRSEQYF
TRBV28,.,TRBJ1-6,CASTLSRGQGNSPLHF
TRBV30,.,TRBJ2-3,CAWSVSSDTQYF
TRBV7-9,.,TRBJ2-2,CASSPPGLVNTGELFF
TRBV27,.,TRBJ2-5,CARSLSGTSGRVGETQYF
TRBV10-3,.,TRBJ1-5,CAISSGQGAESRDSNQPQHF
TRBV7-2,.,TRBJ2-7,CASSLLASGNVEQYF
TRBV18,.,TRBJ2-1,CASSRLAGGSSYNEQFF
TRBV28,.,TRBJ2-5,CASRKLAGAVKLQQRGETQYF
TRBV6-4,.,TRBJ1-5,CASSDSAPQSYNQPQHF
TRBV18,.,TRBJ1-2,CASSPLDRPNYGYTF
TRBV5-6,.,TRBJ1-6,CASSLRTGVNNSPLHF
TRBV5-4,.,TRBJ1-3,CASSLDPFSGNTIYF
TRBV7-7,.,TRBJ2-1,CASSRFGQGSMDEQFF
TRBV28,once,TRBJ1-2,CASSGSDRGLYGYTF
TRBV27,.,TRBJ2-7,CASSLRLAQHEQYF
TRBV6-5,.,TRBJ2-5,CASSYGTSLETQYF
TRBV19,.,TRBJ2-3,CASSILLGSGDTQYF
TRBV9,.,TRBJ2-1,CASSVDGPTYNEQFF
TRBV7-3,.,TRBJ1-1,CASSLIVGPSTEAFF
TRBV6-5,.,TRBJ2-7,CASRSTGSAYEQYF
TRBV28,.,TRBJ2-3,CASSETDRGYTDTQYF
TRBV15,.,TRBJ2-2,CATSRTGQTISGRAWELFF
TRBV18,.,TRBJ2-1,CASSPPLEQHHWDEQFF
TRBV11-2,few,TRBJ1-5,CASSPSADQPQHF
TRBV11-2,.,TRBJ1-1,CASSLERNTEAFF
TRBV5-6,.,TRBJ2-7,CATRRRWSYEQYF
TRBV27,.,TRBJ1-5,CASSLSPGTGFNQPQHF
TRBV7-6,.,TRBJ2-1,CASRPSGTVLYNEQFF